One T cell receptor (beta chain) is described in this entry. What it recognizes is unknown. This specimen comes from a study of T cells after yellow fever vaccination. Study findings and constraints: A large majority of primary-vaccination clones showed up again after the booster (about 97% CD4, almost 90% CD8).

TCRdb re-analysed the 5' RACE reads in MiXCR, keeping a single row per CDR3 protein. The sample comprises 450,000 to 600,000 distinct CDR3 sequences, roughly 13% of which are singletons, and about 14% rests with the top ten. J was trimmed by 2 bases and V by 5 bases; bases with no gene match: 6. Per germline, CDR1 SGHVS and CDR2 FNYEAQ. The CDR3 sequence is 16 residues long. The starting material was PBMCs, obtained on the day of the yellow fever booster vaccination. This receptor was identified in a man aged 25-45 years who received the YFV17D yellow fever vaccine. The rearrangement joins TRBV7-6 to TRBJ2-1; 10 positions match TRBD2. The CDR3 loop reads CASSQTSGPPYNEQFF. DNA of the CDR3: TGTGCCAGCAGCCAGACTAGCGGGCCCCCCTACAATGAGCAGTTCTTC.